These T cell receptor beta chains were read from a single sample in a study of early T cells in non-severe SARS-CoV-2 infection. TCRdb reprocessed the 5' RACE reads with MiXCR, giving one entry per CDR3 protein. Altogether about 59,000 distinct CDR3 sequences are present, around 14% being singletons, with the ten largest covering about a tenth. Sequences were derived from whole blood, sampled at baseline. These receptors were collected from an adult who was a healthcare worker with PCR-confirmed SARS-CoV-2 infection or an uninfected control (not recorded which). Both conserved end residues are part of each CDR3. Each record gives: V gene, clone size, CDR3 protein. Clone sizes are given selectively: once, few, many, or a class where the clone is expanded.

TRBV12-3/TRBV12-4 NA CASSFGGGDEQYF
TRBV10-2 few CASSELGQGLYGYTF
TRBV18 NA CASSPRGFSYNSPLHF
TRBV18 NA CASSPPGTGGHGYTF
TRBV28 NA CASSGTGRGNTIYF
TRBV14 few CASSQGLGTVISGNTIYF
TRBV30 few CAWALGGSRNEQFF
TRBV7-2 NA CASSPTARTGGLSGYTF
TRBV6-6 few CASSYLVGDSYNEQFF
TRBV11-2 NA CASSLVLPTSGLPYEQYF
TRBV3-1 NA CASSPRTGNTIYF
TRBV18 NA CASSPPGDYNEQFF
TRBV7-9 few CASSSSGTRYNEQFF
TRBV10-1 few CASSEGQGLPYEQYF
TRBV3-1 NA CASSQVGETEAFF
TRBV2 many CASSEARFGGGGPGEAFF
TRBV21-1 NA CASSPVRDGAWGDTQYF
TRBV5-1 NA CASSLKGFETQYF
TRBV7-9 NA CASSWQGGTEAFF
TRBV11-3 NA CASSLGGSSFTDTQYF
TRBV6-2/TRBV6-3 many CASSYAAGYTEAFF
TRBV7-9 many CASSLEAGVDIQYF
TRBV19 few CASSPPALEQYF
TRBV5-1 few CASRGLMNTEAFF
TRBV29-1 few CSVAIVPSHTEAFF
TRBV12-3/TRBV12-4 few CASSLTQYF
TRBV9 NA CASSVDGPRTQYF
TRBV2 NA CASKNPGLAGKNAPHNEQFF
TRBV28 few CASSFVGGGNEQFF
TRBV12-3/TRBV12-4 NA CASSGQGGYTQYF
TRBV25-1 many CASNDRGTDTQYF
TRBV7-9 many CASTTGWGEQYF
TRBV10-3 NA CAASDSNQPQHF
TRBV19 many CASSIDSAGRVGRSGYTF
TRBV9 few CASSVDPAASYEQYF
TRBV12-3/TRBV12-4 NA CASTLTGTSGKYEQYF
TRBV3-1 NA CASSQEGLAGDFTQYF
TRBV7-6 many CASSTRLADEQFF
TRBV7-2 NA CASSRGQGEGKLFF
TRBV5-4 NA CASSLAGTGNYGYTF
TRBV13 once CASSFLLAGGPDEQFF
TRBV28 NA CASSLAGWRPGTGELFF